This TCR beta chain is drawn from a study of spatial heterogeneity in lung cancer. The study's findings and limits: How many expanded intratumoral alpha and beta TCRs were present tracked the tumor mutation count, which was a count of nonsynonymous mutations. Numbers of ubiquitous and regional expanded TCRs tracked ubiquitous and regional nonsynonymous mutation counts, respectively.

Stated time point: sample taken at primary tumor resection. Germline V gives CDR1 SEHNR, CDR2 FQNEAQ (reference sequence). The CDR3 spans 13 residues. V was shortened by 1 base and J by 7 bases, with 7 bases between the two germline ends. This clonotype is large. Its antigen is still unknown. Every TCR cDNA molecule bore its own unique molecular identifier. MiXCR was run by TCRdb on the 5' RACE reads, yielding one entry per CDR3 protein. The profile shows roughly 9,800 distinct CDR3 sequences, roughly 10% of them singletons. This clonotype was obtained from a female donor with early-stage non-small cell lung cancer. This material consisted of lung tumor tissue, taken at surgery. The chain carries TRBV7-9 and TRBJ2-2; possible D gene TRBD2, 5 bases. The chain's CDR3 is CASSLVGGGELFF. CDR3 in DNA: TGTGCCAGCAGCTTAGTAGGAGGCGGGGAGCTGTTTTTT.